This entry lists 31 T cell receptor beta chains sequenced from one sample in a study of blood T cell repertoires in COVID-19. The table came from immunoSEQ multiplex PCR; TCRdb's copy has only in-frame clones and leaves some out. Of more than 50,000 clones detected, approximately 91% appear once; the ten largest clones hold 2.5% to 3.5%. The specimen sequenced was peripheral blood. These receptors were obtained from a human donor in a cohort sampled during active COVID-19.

The CDR3 sequence: CASRTGAVNYGYTF. CDR3 sequence (DNA): TGTGCCAGCAGGACAGGGGCTGTTAACTATGGCTACACCTTC. The chain joins TRBV2 to TRBJ1-2, with 8 bases fitting TRBD1. CDR1 and CDR2 (germline): SNHLY, FYNNEI. The CDR3 is 14 amino acids. V shed 6 bases and J 1 base; nucleotides not matched to a gene: 4.

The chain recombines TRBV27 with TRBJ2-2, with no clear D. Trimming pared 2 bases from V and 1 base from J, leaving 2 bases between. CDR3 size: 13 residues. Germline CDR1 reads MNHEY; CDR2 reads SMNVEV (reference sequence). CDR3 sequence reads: CASSLLNTGELFF. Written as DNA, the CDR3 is TGTGCCAGCAGTTTACTGAACACCGGGGAGCTGTTTTTT.

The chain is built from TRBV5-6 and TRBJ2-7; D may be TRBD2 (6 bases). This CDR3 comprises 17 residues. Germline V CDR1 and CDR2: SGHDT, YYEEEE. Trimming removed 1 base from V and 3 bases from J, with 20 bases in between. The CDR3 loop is CASSLKLGRLVFYEQYF. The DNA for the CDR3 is TGTGCCAGCAGCTTGAAACTTGGGAGACTAGTCTTCTACGAGCAGTACTTC.

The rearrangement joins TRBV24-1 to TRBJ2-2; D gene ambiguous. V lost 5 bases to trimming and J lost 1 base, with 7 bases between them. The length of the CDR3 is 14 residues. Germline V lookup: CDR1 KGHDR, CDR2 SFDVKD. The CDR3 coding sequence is TGTGCCACCAGTGGGCACCAGAACACCGGGGAGCTGTTTTTT. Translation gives CATSGHQNTGELFF.

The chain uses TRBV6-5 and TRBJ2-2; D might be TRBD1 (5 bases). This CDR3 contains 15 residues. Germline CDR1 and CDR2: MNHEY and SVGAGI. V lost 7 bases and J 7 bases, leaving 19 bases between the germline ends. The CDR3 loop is CASTPFEVDSGELFF. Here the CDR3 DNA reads TGTGCCAGCACCCCCTTTGAGGTAGACAGCGGGGAGCTGTTTTTT.

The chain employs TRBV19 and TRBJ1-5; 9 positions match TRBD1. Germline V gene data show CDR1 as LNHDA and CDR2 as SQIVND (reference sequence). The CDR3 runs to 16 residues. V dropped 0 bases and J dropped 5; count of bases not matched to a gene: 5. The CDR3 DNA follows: TGTGCCAGTAGTATAGAGGGGACAGGGATCTATCAGCCCCAGCATTTT. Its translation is CASSIEGTGIYQPQHF.

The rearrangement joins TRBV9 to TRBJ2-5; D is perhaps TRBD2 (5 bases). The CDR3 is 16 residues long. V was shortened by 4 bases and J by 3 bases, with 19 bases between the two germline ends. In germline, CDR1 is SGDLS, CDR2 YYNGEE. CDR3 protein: CASSLAGGFRKETQYF. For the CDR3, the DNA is TGTGCCAGCAGCCTGGCAGGAGGTTTCAGGAAAGAGACCCAGTACTTC.

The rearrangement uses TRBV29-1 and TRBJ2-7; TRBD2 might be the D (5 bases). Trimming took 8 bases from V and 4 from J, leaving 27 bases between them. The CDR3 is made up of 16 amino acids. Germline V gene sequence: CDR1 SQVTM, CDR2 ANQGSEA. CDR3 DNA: TGCAGCCCTTTTCGGGGTGGCAATCAGAACTCATACGAGCAGTACTTC. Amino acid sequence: CSPFRGGNQNSYEQYF.

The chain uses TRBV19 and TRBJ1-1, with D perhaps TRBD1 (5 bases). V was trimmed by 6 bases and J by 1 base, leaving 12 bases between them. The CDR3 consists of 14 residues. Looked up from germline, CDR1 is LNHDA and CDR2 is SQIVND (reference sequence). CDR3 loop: CASSGLGGNTEAFF. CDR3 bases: TGTGCCAGTAGCGGTCTGGGGGGGAACACTGAAGCTTTCTTT.

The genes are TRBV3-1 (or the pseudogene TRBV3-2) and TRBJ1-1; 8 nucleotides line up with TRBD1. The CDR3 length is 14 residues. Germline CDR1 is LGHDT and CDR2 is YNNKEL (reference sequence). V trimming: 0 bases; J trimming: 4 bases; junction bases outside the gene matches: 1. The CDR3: CASSQEDRGTEAFF. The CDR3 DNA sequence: TGTGCCAGCAGCCAAGAAGACAGGGGCACTGAAGCTTTCTTT.

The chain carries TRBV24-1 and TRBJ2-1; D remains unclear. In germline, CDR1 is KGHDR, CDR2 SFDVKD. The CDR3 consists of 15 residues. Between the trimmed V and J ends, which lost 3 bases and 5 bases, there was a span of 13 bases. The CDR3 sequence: CATSDTRKPHNEQFF. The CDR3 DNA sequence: TGTGCCACCAGTGATACCAGAAAACCTCACAATGAGCAGTTCTTC.

CDR3 loop: CASSLRGAGGAGVAETQYF. As DNA, the CDR3 is TGTGCCAGTAGTCTTCGGGGGGCCGGAGGAGCGGGAGTAGCAGAGACCCAGTACTTC. The chain combines TRBV19 with TRBJ2-5; TRBD2 matches 8 bases. The length of the CDR3 is 19 residues. Germline CDR1 reads LNHDA; CDR2 reads SQIVND (reference sequence). Trimming removed 5 bases from V and 4 bases from J; junction bases left unmatched: 21.

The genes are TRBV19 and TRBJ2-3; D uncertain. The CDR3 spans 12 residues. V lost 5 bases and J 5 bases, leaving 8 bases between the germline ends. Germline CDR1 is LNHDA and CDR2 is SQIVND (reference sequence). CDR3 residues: CASSAPGDTQYF. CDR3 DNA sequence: TGTGCCAGTAGTGCCCCGGGAGATACGCAGTATTTT.

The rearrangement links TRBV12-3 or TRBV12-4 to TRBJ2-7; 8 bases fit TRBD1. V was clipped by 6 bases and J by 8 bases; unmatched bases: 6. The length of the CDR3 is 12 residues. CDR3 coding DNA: TGTGCCAGCAGCTCGGACAGGGATAAGCAGTACTTC. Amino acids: CASSSDRDKQYF.

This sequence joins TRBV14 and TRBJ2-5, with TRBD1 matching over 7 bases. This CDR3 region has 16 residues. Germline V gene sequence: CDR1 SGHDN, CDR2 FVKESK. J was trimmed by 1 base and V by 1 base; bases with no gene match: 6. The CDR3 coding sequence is TGTGCCAGCAGCCAAGCCACAGGGGACCCCCAAGAGACCCAGTACTTC. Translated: CASSQATGDPQETQYF.

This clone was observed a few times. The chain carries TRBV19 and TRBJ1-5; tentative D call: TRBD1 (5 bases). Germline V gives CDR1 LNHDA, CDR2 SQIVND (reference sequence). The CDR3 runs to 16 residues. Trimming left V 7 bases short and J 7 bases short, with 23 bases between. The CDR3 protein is CASNQQVSRVGQPQHF. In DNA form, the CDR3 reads TGTGCCAGTAACCAACAGGTAAGCAGGGTGGGACAGCCCCAGCATTTT.

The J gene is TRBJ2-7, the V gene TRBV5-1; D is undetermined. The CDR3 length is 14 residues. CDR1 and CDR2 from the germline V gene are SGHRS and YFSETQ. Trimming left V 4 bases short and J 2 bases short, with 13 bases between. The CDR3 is CASSPQASTYEQYF. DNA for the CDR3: TGCGCCAGCAGCCCTCAGGCGAGTACCTACGAGCAGTACTTC.

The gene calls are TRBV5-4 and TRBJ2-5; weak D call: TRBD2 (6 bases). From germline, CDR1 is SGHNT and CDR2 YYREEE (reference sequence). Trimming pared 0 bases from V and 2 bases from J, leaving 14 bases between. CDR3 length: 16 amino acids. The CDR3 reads CASSLARTTGQETQYF. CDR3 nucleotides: TGTGCCAGCAGCTTGGCTAGGACTACGGGGCAAGAGACCCAGTACTTC.

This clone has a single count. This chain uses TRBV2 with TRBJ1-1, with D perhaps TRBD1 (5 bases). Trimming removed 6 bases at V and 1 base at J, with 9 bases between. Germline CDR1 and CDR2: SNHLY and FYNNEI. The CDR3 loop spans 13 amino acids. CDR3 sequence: CASSSQGNTEAFF. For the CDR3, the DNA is TGTGCCAGCAGCTCTCAGGGGAACACTGAAGCTTTCTTT.

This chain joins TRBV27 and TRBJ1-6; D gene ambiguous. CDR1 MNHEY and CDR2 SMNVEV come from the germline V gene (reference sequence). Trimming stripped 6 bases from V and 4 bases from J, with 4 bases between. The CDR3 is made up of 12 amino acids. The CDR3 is CASSLYNSPLHF. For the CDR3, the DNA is TGTGCCAGCAGCCTATATAATTCACCCCTCCACTTT.

CDR3 nucleotides: TGTGCCAGTAGTGGGCGACTAGCGGGAACAGAGACCCAGTACTTC. It codes for CASSGRLAGTETQYF. The chain has TRBV19 and TRBJ2-5; 11 bases fit TRBD2. The length of the CDR3 is 15 residues. The trim removed 5 bases at V and 4 bases at J, leaving 6 bases unmatched. Germline lookup yields CDR1 LNHDA and CDR2 SQIVND (reference sequence).

CDR3 amino acids: CASSAGQGPPQYGYTF. DNA for the CDR3: TGTGCCAGCAGCGCCGGACAGGGTCCGCCTCAGTATGGCTACACCTTC. The chain couples TRBV2 to TRBJ1-2; TRBD1 matches at 8 bases. Germline CDR1 and CDR2: SNHLY and FYNNEI. The CDR3 consists of 16 residues. The J segment lost 5 bases and the V segment lost 6 bases, leaving 14 bases of the junction unmatched.

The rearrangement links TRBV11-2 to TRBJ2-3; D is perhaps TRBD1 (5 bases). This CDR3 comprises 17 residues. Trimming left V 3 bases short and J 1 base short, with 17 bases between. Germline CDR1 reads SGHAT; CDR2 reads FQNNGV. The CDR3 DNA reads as TGTGCCAGCAGCTTCCAGGTGGCTGCGACAGGCACAGATACGCAGTATTTT. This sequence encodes CASSFQVAATGTDTQYF.

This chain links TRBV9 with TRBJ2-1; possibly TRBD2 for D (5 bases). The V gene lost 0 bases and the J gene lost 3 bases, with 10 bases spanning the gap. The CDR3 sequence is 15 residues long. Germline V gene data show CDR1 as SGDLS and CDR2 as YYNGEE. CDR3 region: CASSVGPGIYNEQFF. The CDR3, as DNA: TGTGCCAGCAGCGTAGGCCCGGGGATCTACAATGAGCAGTTCTTC.

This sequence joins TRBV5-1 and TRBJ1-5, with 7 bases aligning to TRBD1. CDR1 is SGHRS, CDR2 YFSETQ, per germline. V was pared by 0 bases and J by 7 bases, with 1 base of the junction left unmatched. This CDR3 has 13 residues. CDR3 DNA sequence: TGCGCCAGCAGCTTGGACAGGGGACAGCCCCAGCATTTT. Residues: CASSLDRGQPQHF.

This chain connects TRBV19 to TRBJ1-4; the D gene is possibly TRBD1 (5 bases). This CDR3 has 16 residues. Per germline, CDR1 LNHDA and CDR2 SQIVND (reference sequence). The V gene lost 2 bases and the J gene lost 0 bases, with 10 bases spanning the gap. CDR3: CASSIYPGATNEKLFF. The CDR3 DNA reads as TGTGCCAGTAGTATATACCCGGGGGCAACTAATGAAAAACTGTTTTTT. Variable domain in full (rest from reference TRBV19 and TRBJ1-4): DGGITQSPKYLFRKEGQNVTLSCEQNLNHDAMYWYRQDPGQGLRLIYYSQIVNDFQKGDIAEGYSVSREKKESFPLTVTSAQKNPTAFYLCASSIYPGATNEKLFFGSGTQLSVL.

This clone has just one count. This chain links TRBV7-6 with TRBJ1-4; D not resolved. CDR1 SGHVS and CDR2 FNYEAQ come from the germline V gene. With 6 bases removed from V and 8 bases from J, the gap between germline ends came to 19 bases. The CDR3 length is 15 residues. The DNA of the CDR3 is TGTGCCAGCAGAGCCATGCGGGGTACTCACGAAAAACTGTTTTTT. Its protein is CASRAMRGTHEKLFF.

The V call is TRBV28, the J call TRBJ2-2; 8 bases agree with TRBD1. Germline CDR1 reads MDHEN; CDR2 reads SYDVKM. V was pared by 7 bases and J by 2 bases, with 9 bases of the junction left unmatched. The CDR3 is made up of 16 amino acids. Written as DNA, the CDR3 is TGTGCCAGCAACCGAGACAGGGGCAACAACACCGGGGAGCTGTTTTTT. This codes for CASNRDRGNNTGELFF.

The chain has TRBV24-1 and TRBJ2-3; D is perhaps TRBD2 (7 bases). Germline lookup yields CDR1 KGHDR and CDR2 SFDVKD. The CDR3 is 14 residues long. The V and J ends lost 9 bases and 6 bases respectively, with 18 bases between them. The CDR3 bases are TGTGCCACCGCGCCAAGCGGGACAACGGATACGCAGTATTTT. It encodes CATAPSGTTDTQYF.

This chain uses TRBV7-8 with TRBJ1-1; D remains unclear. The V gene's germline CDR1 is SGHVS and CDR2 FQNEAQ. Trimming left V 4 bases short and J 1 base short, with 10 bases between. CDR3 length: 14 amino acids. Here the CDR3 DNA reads TGTGCCAGCAGCTCCCAGACGGGGAACACTGAAGCTTTCTTT. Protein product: CASSSQTGNTEAFF.

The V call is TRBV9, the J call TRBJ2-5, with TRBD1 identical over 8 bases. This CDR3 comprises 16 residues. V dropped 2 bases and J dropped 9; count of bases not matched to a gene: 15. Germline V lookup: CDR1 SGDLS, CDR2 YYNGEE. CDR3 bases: TGTGCCAGCAGCGTGCGTGGGGGACAGGACACGCAGGCCCAGTACTTC. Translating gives CASSVRGGQDTQAQYF.